This T cell receptor beta chain was documented in a study of Graves' ophthalmopathy and Graves' hyperthyroidism. Looking at the study overall: Peripheral blood collection took place at initial diagnosis, before any treatment.

Germline lookup yields CDR1 MDHEN and CDR2 SYDVKM. The length of the CDR3 is 14 residues. V trimming: 6 bases; J trimming: 7 bases; junction bases outside the gene matches: 11. Exclusion criteria comprised other autoimmune diseases, uncontrolled infections, pregnancy or lactation in patients. Clinicians diagnosed using symptoms, serum thyroxine, TRAb, thyroid ultrasound and orbital computed tomography. Beta-chain TCR CDR3 regions were amplified from RNA transcripts. RT-PCR in the first round used HTBI primers; a second-round multiplex PCR followed. MiXCR was run by TCRdb on the multiplex PCR reads, yielding one entry per CDR3 protein. The table has hundreds of thousands of distinct CDR3 sequences, under 25% seen once. This clonotype was counted ten times or more.

Sequencing was done on a sample of peripheral blood. This receptor was identified in a woman aged 18-30 years with stable Graves' hyperthyroidism. This chain links TRBV28 with TRBJ2-7, with TRBD1 matching over 8 bases. DNA for the CDR3: TGTGCCAGCAGCCGACCGACAGGGGCGGGTGAGCAGTACTTC. Residues: CASSRPTGAGEQYF.